These 17 T cell receptor beta chains originate from one sample sequenced in a study of cytomegalovirus exposure and HLA in healthy donors. In the PCR, 60 Vbeta and 13 Jbeta primers were used. The method was immunoSEQ multiplex PCR; TCRdb's version includes in-frame clones alone and lacks a portion of them. Of some 170,000 clones in the sample, roughly four fifths were seen once. Sequencing was carried out using PBMCs. The receptor set was obtained from a woman aged 50 to 60 in good health and CMV-seronegative.

This rearrangement joins TRBV30 to TRBJ1-4; D gene ambiguous. Germline CDR1 is GTSNPN and CDR2 is SVGIG (reference sequence). The length of the CDR3 is 12 residues. Trimming left V 3 bases short and J 8 bases short, with 10 bases between. Here the CDR3 DNA reads TGTGCCTGGAGCCCGGGTGAGGAAAAACTGTTTTTT. Protein product: CAWSPGEEKLFF. The full variable domain, its missing parts supplied by reference TRBV30 and TRBJ1-4, is SQTIHQWPATLVQPVGSPLSLECTVEGTSNPNLYWYRQAAGRGLQLLFYSVGIGQISSEVPQNLSASRPQDRQFILSSKKLLLSDSGFYLCAWSPGEEKLFFGSGTQLSVL.

The chain joins TRBV6-5 to TRBJ1-6; TRBD1 matches at 9 bases. The CDR3 has 15 amino acids. Germline V gene data show CDR1 as MNHEY and CDR2 as SVGAGI. The J segment lost 7 bases and the V segment lost 5 bases, leaving 6 bases of the junction unmatched. As DNA, the CDR3 is TGTGCCAGCAGTAGAGGACAGGGGCGAAATTCACCCCTCCACTTT. Amino acids: CASSRGQGRNSPLHF.

There are a few counts of this clone. The V call is TRBV30, the J call TRBJ1-1, with D possibly matching TRBD1 (6 bases). V shed 5 bases and J shed 4 bases, with 17 bases lying between them. The CDR3 is made up of 14 amino acids. Germline V lookup: CDR1 GTSNPN, CDR2 SVGIG (reference sequence). CDR3 region: CAWVGVGGRTEAFF. CDR3 DNA: TGTGCCTGGGTGGGGGTGGGGGGGCGCACTGAAGCTTTCTTT.

This chain joins TRBV11-2 and TRBJ1-5; 10 positions match TRBD1. Germline assignment: CDR1 SGHAT and CDR2 FQNNGV. The CDR3 loop spans 17 amino acids. V lost 0 bases and J lost 2; bases outside the gene matches: 4. CDR3 sequence reads: CASSLEGTGAGNQPQHF. DNA for the CDR3: TGTGCCAGCAGCTTAGAAGGGACAGGGGCAGGCAATCAGCCCCAGCATTTT.

V and J are TRBV6-1 and TRBJ1-1; 8 positions agree with TRBD1. The CDR3 extends over 15 amino acids. CDR1 and CDR2 (germline): MNHNS, SASEGT. Unmatched junction bases numbered 6, after V lost 5 bases and J lost 1 base. The CDR3 DNA sequence: TGTGCCAGCAGTTCTAGACAGGGGAGGAACACTGAAGCTTTCTTT. Translation: CASSSRQGRNTEAFF.

V and J are TRBV5-1 and TRBJ1-1; the match to TRBD1 covers 7 bases. With V trimmed by 4 bases and J by 5 bases, 11 bases remained unmatched. The CDR3 has 15 amino acids. Germline V CDR1 and CDR2: SGHRS, YFSETQ. This CDR3 is CASSLGDRVGTEAFF. The CDR3 coding sequence is TGCGCCAGCAGCCTAGGGGACAGAGTGGGAACTGAAGCTTTCTTT. The whole variable domain, remainder taken from reference TRBV5-1 and TRBJ1-1, is KAGVTQTPRYLIKTRGQQVTLSCSPISGHRSVSWYQQTPGQGLQFLFEYFSETQRNKGNFPGRFSGRQFSNSRSEMNVSTLELGDSALYLCASSLGDRVGTEAFFGQGTRLTVV.

This chain connects TRBV7-8 to TRBJ1-1, with 7 positions matching TRBD1. Germline V gives CDR1 SGHVS, CDR2 FQNEAQ. Trimming took 2 bases from V and 0 from J; bases not matched to a gene: 9. The CDR3 has 17 residues. The CDR3 region has the DNA TGTGCCAGCAGCTTAAACACAGGGGTTACGCTGAACACTGAAGCTTTCTTT. This encodes CASSLNTGVTLNTEAFF.

This clone was detected a few times. This rearrangement joins TRBV27 to TRBJ1-1; 8 bases fit TRBD1. The junction had 6 bases not matched to a gene; V was cut back by 6 bases and J by 3 bases. Germline V gene lookup returns CDR1 MNHEY and CDR2 SMNVEV (reference sequence). The CDR3 extends over 14 amino acids. CDR3 nucleotide sequence: TGTGCCAGCAGCCGGACAGGGAGGGACACTGAAGCTTTCTTT. It translates to CASSRTGRDTEAFF.

This sequence joins TRBV28 and TRBJ1-1; tentatively, D is TRBD1 (6 bases). The CDR3 has 13 amino acids. The V gene's germline CDR1 is MDHEN and CDR2 SYDVKM. The germline V and J ends were trimmed by 6 bases and 3 bases, with 11 bases remaining between them. DNA of the CDR3: TGTGCCAGCAGGAAAACAGGGTACACTGAAGCTTTCTTT. Translating it yields CASRKTGYTEAFF.

This clone was detected only once. V is TRBV28 and J is TRBJ2-1; tentative D call: TRBD2 (7 bases). Trimming took off 4 bases at V and 8 bases at J, with 24 bases between the two ends. The CDR3 consists of 17 residues. CDR1 and CDR2 (germline): MDHEN, SYDVKM. This CDR3 reads CASSSWAGATSLDEQFF. CDR3 sequence (DNA): TGTGCCAGCAGTTCCTGGGCAGGGGCGACTAGCTTAGATGAGCAGTTCTTC.

The chain combines TRBV7-6 with TRBJ2-7; 11 nucleotides line up with TRBD2. Germline assignment: CDR1 SGHVS and CDR2 FNYEAQ. The CDR3 extends over 16 amino acids. With 1 base clipped from V and 6 bases from J, the junction kept 8 bases outside the gene matches. CDR3 loop: CASSLGASGGPVEQYF. CDR3 DNA sequence: TGTGCCAGCAGCTTAGGGGCTAGCGGGGGGCCTGTCGAGCAGTACTTC. The full variable domain, its missing parts supplied by reference TRBV7-6 and TRBJ2-7, is GAGVSQSPRYKVTKRGQDVALRCDPISGHVSLYWYRQALGQGPEFLTYFNYEAQQDKSGLPNDRFSAERPEGSISTLTIQRTEQRDSAMYRCASSLGASGGPVEQYFGPGTRLTVT.

CDR3 DNA: TGTGCCAGCAGCTTGCCTACCTTTCCCTACGAGCAGTACTTC. It specifies CASSLPTFPYEQYF. The V gene is TRBV5-4, the J gene TRBJ2-7; D is undetermined. The CDR3 has 14 amino acids. The ends were cut back, 1 base at V and 2 bases at J, with 10 bases in the middle. Germline V CDR1 and CDR2: SGHNT, YYREEE (reference sequence). Combining the CDR3 with reference TRBV5-4 and TRBJ2-7 gives the whole variable domain ETGVTQSPTHLIKTRGQQVTLRCSSQSGHNTVSWYQQALGQGPQFIFQYYREEENGRGNFPPRFSGLQFPNYSSELNVNALELDDSALYLCASSLPTFPYEQYFGPGTRLTVT.

The V and J genes are TRBV7-9 and TRBJ1-1, with no clear D. From germline, CDR1 is SEHNR and CDR2 FQNEAQ (reference sequence). Trimming removed 1 base from V and 11 bases from J, with 14 bases in between. This CDR3 contains 13 residues. CDR3 nucleotides: TGTGCCAGCAGCTTAGTTGGGGAGGGTGAGGCTTTCTTT. Amino acids: CASSLVGEGEAFF. The whole variable domain, remainder taken from reference TRBV7-9 and TRBJ1-1, is DTGVSQNPRHKITKRGQNVTFRCDPISEHNRLYWYRQTLGQGPEFLTYFQNEAQLEKSRLLSDRFSAERPKGSFSTLEIQRTEQGDSAMYLCASSLVGEGEAFFGQGTRLTVV.

This rearrangement joins TRBV7-6 to TRBJ1-4; TRBD1 might be the D (5 bases). The CDR3 loop spans 16 amino acids. Germline values: CDR1 SGHVS, CDR2 FNYEAQ. Trimming took 1 base from V and 3 from J, leaving 12 bases between them. CDR3 residues: CASSLEEGPANEKLFF. The CDR3, as DNA: TGTGCCAGCAGCTTAGAGGAGGGACCAGCTAATGAAAAACTGTTTTTT. The entire variable domain, with the rest obtained from reference TRBV7-6 and TRBJ1-4, is as follows: GAGVSQSPRYKVTKRGQDVALRCDPISGHVSLYWYRQALGQGPEFLTYFNYEAQQDKSGLPNDRFSAERPEGSISTLTIQRTEQRDSAMYRCASSLEEGPANEKLFFGSGTQLSVL.

This chain uses TRBV30 with TRBJ2-7; D call uncertain. The ends were cut back, 3 bases at V and 5 bases at J, with 11 bases in the middle. Germline V gene lookup returns CDR1 GTSNPN and CDR2 SVGIG (reference sequence). CDR3 length: 12 amino acids. CDR3 residues: CAWSPSRDEQYF. In DNA form, the CDR3 reads TGTGCCTGGAGCCCAAGCCGGGACGAGCAGTACTTC. The full variable domain, in which reference TRBV30 and TRBJ2-7 provide the parts outside the CDR3, is SQTIHQWPATLVQPVGSPLSLECTVEGTSNPNLYWYRQAAGRGLQLLFYSVGIGQISSEVPQNLSASRPQDRQFILSSKKLLLSDSGFYLCAWSPSRDEQYFGPGTRLTVT.

The genes are TRBV19 and TRBJ2-7; a possible D gene is TRBD1 (6 bases). The CDR3 has 15 residues. Trimming stripped 5 bases from V and 0 bases from J, with 14 bases between. Germline V gene data show CDR1 as LNHDA and CDR2 as SQIVND (reference sequence). This CDR3 is CASSQTGSLSYEQYF. The DNA of the CDR3 is TGTGCCAGTAGTCAAACAGGGTCACTCTCCTACGAGCAGTACTTC.

The chain has TRBV7-9 and TRBJ2-7; TRBD1 might be the D (6 bases). Germline-derived CDR1 and CDR2 are SEHNR and FQNEAQ (reference sequence). This CDR3 has 14 amino acids. V gave up 1 base and J gave up 8 bases, with 15 bases separating them. CDR3 loop: CASSLGAGDLQQYF. CDR3 nucleotide sequence: TGTGCCAGCAGCTTAGGGGCAGGGGATCTTCAGCAGTACTTC.